The 11 T cell receptor beta chains below were found in one sample sequenced in a study of T cells after yellow fever vaccination. TCRdb ran MiXCR on the 5' RACE reads and lists one entry per CDR3 protein. The sample holds over 110,000 distinct CDR3 sequences, around 7.7% seen once. Sequencing used CD4+ T cells sorted from PBMCs, obtained 5 days after the yellow fever booster vaccination. These receptors were taken from a young man who received the YFV17D yellow fever vaccine.

This clonotype occurred many times. The chain is built from TRBV3-1 and TRBJ2-4, with a possible D match to TRBD2 (6 bases). Looked up from germline, CDR1 is LGHDT and CDR2 is YNNKEL (reference sequence). The CDR3 runs 17 residues. Trimming pared 3 bases from V and 8 bases from J, leaving 23 bases between. CDR3 nucleotides: TGTGCCAGCAGCCAGCGCCGGGAGTTAGCGGTGAGGGACATTCAGTACTTC. It specifies CASSQRRELAVRDIQYF.

This clonotype has a count of ten or more. The V gene is TRBV2, the J gene TRBJ2-1; 12 bases are a match to TRBD2. The trim removed 7 bases at V and 5 bases at J, leaving 6 bases unmatched. The CDR3 spans 15 residues. The germline V gene encodes CDR1 SNHLY and CDR2 FYNNEI. The CDR3 reads CASKNRTSGNNEQFF. In DNA, the CDR3 is TGTGCCAGCAAAAACAGGACTAGCGGGAACAATGAGCAGTTCTTC.

This clonotype was picked up many times. The chain joins TRBV4-2 to TRBJ1-2, with D perhaps matching TRBD1 (5 bases). The germline V and J ends were trimmed by 1 base and 3 bases, with 18 bases remaining between them. Germline CDR1 is LGHNA and CDR2 is YNFKEQ. The CDR3 has 17 residues. In DNA, the CDR3 is TGTGCCAGCAGCCAAGGGGCTGCGAGGGGTTATGACTATGGCTACACCTTC. Protein: CASSQGAARGYDYGYTF.

This clonotype was seen at least ten times. This chain uses TRBV12-3 or TRBV12-4 with TRBJ2-2, with TRBD1 identical over 9 bases. The ends lost 5 bases at V and 5 bases at J; junction bases unmatched: 6. CDR3 size: 15 residues. CDR3 in DNA: TGTGCCAGCAGTCCGGGACAGGGCATGACCGGGGAGCTGTTTTTT. Encoded protein: CASSPGQGMTGELFF.

In this sample, this clonotype turned up many times. V and J are TRBV20-1 and TRBJ2-6; D not certain. The CDR3 is 12 amino acids. V was shortened by 7 bases and J by 0 bases, with 4 bases between the two germline ends. Germline V gene data show CDR1 as DFQATT and CDR2 as SNEGSKA (reference sequence). CDR3 nucleotides: TGCAGTGTTCCCTCTGGGGCCAACGTCCTGACTTTC. This translates into CSVPSGANVLTF.

Points on this clonotype: This could be a read error, since a much larger clone is one nucleotide away. The rearrangement links TRBV5-4 to TRBJ2-3; the match to TRBD2 covers 14 bases. Losses at the gene ends were 7 bases for V and 4 bases for J; bases not matched to a gene: 17. The CDR3 length is 19 residues. Germline V lookup: CDR1 SGHNT, CDR2 YYREEE (reference sequence). The chain's CDR3 is CASCSNSGTSGRFADTQYF. The CDR3 bases are TGTGCCAGCTGCTCCAATTCCGGGACTAGCGGGAGATTTGCAGATACGCAGTATTTT.

Ten or more counts support this clonotype. The chain uses TRBV20-1 and TRBJ2-1; no clear D. Trimming left V 0 bases short and J 3 bases short, with 9 bases between. CDR3 length equals 14 residues. The germline gives CDR1 DFQATT, CDR2 SNEGSKA (reference sequence). CDR3 residues: CSARDGFSYNEQFF. The CDR3 DNA sequence: TGCAGTGCTAGAGACGGATTCAGCTACAATGAGCAGTTCTTC.

This clonotype was detected only a few times. The chain links TRBV30 to TRBJ1-2, with D unresolved. The CDR3 length is 13 residues. CDR1 is GTSNPN, CDR2 SVGIG, per germline (reference sequence). Between the trimmed V and J ends, which lost 3 bases and 8 bases, there was a span of 16 bases. CDR3 residues: CAWRPTGPRGYTF. CDR3 DNA sequence: TGTGCCTGGAGACCCACCGGACCCCGGGGCTACACCTTC. The variable domain in full, with the rest retrieved from reference TRBV30 and TRBJ1-2, is SQTIHQWPATLVQPVGSPLSLECTVEGTSNPNLYWYRQAAGRGLQLLFYSVGIGQISSEVPQNLSASRPQDRQFILSSKKLLLSDSGFYLCAWRPTGPRGYTFGSGTRLTVV.

This clonotype was observed many times. The chain recombines TRBV5-6 with TRBJ2-1; no definite D call. The CDR3 is 12 residues long. The germline V gene encodes CDR1 SGHDT and CDR2 YYEEEE. Trimming left V 0 bases short and J 13 bases short, with 11 bases between. Here the CDR3 reads CASSLAGGTQFF. The CDR3 nucleotides are TGTGCCAGCAGCTTGGCTGGCGGTACACAGTTCTTC.

This clonotype was found many times. The chain joins TRBV4-3 to TRBJ2-2; maybe TRBD2 (5 bases). Trimming took off 0 bases at V and 5 bases at J, with 7 bases between the two ends. This CDR3 contains 14 residues. Germline lookup yields CDR1 LGHNA and CDR2 YSLEER. CDR3 sequence reads: CASSQDRGTGELFF. DNA of the CDR3: TGCGCCAGCAGCCAAGATCGAGGGACCGGGGAGCTGTTTTTT.

The rearrangement links TRBV19 to TRBJ2-2; D possibly matches TRBD1 or TRBD2 (6 bases each). Germline values: CDR1 LNHDA, CDR2 SQIVND (reference sequence). V was shortened by 5 bases and J by 3 bases, with 13 bases between the two germline ends. The CDR3 spans 15 residues. CDR3 residues: CASSARGGYTGELFF. The CDR3 region has the DNA TGTGCCAGTAGTGCCCGAGGGGGGTACACCGGGGAGCTGTTTTTT.